The source of this T cell receptor (beta chain) is a study of OX40 agonist ivuxolimab in advanced cancers. Using immunoSEQ multiplex PCR, the repertoire was profiled, and TCRdb retains in-frame clones only, with some absent. The sample has some 70,000 clones; more than 80% are singletons. Germline V gives CDR1 SEHNR, CDR2 FQNEAQ (reference sequence). The CDR3 length is 15 residues. V shed 2 bases and J shed 6 bases, with 17 bases lying between them. The V call is TRBV7-9, the J call TRBJ2-7; a possible D gene is TRBD1 (6 bases). The TCR comes from an adult with an advanced solid tumor such as melanoma, head and neck, liver or kidney cancer. The sequencing here drew on CD4+ or CD8+ T cells sorted from blood, taken in a trial of the OX40 agonist ivuxolimab. This chain's CDR3 is CASSLIIQGRTEQYF. In nucleotides, the CDR3 is TGTGCCAGCAGCTTAATTATCCAGGGGCGAACCGAGCAGTACTTC. The variable domain in full, completed from reference TRBV7-9 and TRBJ2-7, reads DTGVSQNPRHKITKRGQNVTFRCDPISEHNRLYWYRQTLGQGPEFLTYFQNEAQLEKSRLLSDRFSAERPKGSFSTLEIQRTEQGDSAMYLCASSLIIQGRTEQYFGPGTRLTVT.